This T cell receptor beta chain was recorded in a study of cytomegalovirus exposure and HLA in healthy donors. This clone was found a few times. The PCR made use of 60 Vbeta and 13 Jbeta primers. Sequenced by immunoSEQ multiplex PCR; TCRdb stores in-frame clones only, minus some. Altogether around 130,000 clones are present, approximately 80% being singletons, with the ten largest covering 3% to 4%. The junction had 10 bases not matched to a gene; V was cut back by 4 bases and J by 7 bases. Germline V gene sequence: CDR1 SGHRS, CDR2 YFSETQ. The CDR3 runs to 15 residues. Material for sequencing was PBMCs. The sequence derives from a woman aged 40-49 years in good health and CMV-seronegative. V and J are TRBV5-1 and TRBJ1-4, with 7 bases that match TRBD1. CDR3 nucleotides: TGCGCCAGCAGCGAAACGACAGGGAGCAGTGAAAAACTGTTTTTT. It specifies CASSETTGSSEKLFF.